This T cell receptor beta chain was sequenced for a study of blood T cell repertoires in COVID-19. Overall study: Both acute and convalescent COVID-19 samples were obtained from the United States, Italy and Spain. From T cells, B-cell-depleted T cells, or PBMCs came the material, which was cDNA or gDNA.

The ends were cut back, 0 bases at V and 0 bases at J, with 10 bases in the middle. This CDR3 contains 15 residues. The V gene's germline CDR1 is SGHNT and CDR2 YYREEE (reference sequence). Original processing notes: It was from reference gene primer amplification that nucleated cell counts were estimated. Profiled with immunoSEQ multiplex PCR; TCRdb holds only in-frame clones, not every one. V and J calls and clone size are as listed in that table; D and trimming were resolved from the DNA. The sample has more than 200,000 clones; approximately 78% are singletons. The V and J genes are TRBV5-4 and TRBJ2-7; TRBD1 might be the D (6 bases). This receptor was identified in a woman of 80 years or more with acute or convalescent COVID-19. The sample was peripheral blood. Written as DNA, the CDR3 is TGTGCCAGCAGCTTGGCTGGGGGCCTCTCCTACGAGCAGTACTTC. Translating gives CASSLAGGLSYEQYF.